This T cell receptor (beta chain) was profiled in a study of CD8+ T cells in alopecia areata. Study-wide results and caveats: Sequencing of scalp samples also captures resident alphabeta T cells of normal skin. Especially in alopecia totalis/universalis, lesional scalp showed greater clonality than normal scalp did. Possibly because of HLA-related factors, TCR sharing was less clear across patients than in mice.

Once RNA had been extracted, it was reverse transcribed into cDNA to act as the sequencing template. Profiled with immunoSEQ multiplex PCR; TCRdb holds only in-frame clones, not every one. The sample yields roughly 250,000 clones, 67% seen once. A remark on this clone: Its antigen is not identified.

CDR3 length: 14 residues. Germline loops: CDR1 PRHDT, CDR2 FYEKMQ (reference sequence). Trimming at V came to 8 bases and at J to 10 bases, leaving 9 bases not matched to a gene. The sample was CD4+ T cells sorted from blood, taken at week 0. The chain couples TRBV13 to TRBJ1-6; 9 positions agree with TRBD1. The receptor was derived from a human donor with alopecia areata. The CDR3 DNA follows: TGTGCCAGCTCTCGGACAGGGGAGGGATCACCCCTCCACTTT. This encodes CASSRTGEGSPLHF.